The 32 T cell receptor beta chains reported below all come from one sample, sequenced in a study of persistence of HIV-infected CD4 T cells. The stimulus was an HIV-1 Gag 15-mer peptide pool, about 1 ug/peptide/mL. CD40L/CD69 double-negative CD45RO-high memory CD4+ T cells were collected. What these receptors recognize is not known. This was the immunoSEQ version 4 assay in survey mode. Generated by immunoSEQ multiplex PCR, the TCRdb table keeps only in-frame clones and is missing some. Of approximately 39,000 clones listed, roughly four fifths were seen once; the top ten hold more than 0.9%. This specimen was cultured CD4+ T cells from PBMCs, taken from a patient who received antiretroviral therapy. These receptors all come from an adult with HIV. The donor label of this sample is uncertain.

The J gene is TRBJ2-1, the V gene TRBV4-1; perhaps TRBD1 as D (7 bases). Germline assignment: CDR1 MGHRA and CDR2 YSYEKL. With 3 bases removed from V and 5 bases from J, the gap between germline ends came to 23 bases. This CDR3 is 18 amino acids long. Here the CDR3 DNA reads TGCGCCAGCAGCCAGAGGGGGCTTGGCGGGGCTTTTAACAATGAGCAGTTCTTC. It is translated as CASSQRGLGGAFNNEQFF.

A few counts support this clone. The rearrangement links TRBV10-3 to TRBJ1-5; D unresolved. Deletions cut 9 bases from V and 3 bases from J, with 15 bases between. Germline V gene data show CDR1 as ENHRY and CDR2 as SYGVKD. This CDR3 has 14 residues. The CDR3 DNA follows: TGTGCCATTAGGGCGGGGTTGGACAATCAGCCCCAGCATTTT. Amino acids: CAIRAGLDNQPQHF.

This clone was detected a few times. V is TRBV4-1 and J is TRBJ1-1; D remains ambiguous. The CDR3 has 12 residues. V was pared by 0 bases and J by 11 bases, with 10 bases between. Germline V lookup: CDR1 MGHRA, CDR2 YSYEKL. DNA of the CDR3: TGCGCCAGCAGCCAAGATATCGGGCCGGCTTTCTTT. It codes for CASSQDIGPAFF.

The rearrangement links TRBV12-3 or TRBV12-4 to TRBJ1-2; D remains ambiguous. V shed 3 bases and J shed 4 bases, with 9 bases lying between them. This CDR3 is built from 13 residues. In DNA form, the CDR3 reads TGTGCCAGCAGTTTCGCCAGATCCTATGGCTACACCTTC. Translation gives CASSFARSYGYTF.

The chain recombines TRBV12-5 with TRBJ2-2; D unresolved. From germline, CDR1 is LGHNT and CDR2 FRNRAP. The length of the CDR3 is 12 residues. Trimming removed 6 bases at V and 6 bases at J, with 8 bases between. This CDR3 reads CASGPEAGELFF. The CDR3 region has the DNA TGTGCTAGTGGCCCAGAGGCCGGGGAGCTGTTTTTT.

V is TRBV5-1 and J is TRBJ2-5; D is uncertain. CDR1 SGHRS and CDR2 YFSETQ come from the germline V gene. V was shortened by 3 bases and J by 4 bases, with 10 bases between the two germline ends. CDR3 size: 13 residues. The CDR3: CASSWVAPETQYF. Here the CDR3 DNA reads TGCGCCAGCAGCTGGGTGGCACCAGAGACCCAGTACTTC.

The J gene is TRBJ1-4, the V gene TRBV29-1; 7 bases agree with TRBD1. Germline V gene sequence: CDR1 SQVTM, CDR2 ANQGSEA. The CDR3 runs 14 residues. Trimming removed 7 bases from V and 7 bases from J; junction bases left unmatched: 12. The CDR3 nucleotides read TGCAGCGGCTGTCTACAGGGGTTTTGTGAAAAACTGTTTTTT. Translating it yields CSGCLQGFCEKLFF. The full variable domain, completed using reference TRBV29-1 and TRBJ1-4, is SAVISQKPSRDICQRGTSLTIQCQVDSQVTMMFWYRQQPGQSLTLIATANQGSEATYESGFVIDKFPISRPNLTFSTLTVSNMSPEDSSIYLCSGCLQGFCEKLFFGSGTQLSVL.

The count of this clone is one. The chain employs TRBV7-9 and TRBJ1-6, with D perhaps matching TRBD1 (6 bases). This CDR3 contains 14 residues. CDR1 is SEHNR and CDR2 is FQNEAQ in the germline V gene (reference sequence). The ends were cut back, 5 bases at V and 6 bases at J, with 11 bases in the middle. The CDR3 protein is CASSIRGSNSPLHF. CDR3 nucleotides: TGTGCCAGCAGCATCAGGGGTAGTAATTCACCCCTCCACTTT.

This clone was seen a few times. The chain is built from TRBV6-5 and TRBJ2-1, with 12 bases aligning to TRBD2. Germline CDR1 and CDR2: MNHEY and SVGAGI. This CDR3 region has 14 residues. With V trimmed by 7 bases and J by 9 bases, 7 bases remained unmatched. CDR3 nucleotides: TGTGCCAGCAAGACGACTAGCGGGGGAATTGAGCAGTTCTTC. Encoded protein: CASKTTSGGIEQFF.

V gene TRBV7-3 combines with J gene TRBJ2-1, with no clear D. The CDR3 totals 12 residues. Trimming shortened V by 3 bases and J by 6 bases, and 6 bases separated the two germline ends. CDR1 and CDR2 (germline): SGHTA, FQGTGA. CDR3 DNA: TGTGCCAGCAGCTTGGTGGGCAATGAGCAGTTCTTC. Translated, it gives CASSLVGNEQFF.

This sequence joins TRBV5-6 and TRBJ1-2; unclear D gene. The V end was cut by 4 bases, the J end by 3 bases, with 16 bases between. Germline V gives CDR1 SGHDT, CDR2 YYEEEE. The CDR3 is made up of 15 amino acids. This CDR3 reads CASSPGRLGDYGYTF. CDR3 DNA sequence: TGTGCCAGCAGCCCTGGCCGGCTGGGAGACTATGGCTACACCTTC. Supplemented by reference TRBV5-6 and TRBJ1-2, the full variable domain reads DAGVTQSPTHLIKTRGQQVTLRCSPKSGHDTVSWYQQALGQGPQFIFQYYEEEERQRGNFPDRFSGHQFPNYSSELNVNALLLGDSALYLCASSPGRLGDYGYTFGSGTRLTVV.

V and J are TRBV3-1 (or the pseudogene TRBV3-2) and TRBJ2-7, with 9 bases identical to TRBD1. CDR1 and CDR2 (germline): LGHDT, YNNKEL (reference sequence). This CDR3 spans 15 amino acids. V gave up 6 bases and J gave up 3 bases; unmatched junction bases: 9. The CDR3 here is CASSPPGQGIYEQYF. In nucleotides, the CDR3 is TGTGCCAGCAGTCCTCCGGGACAGGGAATCTACGAGCAGTACTTC.

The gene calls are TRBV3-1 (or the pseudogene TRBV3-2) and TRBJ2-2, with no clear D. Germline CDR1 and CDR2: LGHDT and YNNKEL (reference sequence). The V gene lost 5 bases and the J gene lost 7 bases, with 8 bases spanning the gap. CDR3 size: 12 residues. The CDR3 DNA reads TGTGCCAGCAGCTTACTCGGCGGGGAGCTGTTTTTT. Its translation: CASSLLGGELFF.

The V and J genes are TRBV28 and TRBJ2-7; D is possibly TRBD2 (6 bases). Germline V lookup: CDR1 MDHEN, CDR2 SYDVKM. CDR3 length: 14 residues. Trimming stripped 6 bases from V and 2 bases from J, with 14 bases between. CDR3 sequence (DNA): TGTGCCAGCAGCGGGACTCTAGCCACCTACGAGCAGTACTTC. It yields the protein CASSGTLATYEQYF.

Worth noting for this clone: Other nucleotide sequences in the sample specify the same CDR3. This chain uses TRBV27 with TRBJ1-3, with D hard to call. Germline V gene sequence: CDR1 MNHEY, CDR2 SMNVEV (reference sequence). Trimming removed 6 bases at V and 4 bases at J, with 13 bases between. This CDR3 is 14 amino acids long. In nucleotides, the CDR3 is TGTGCCAGCAGGCCCCTCGGATCCGGAAACACCATATATTTT. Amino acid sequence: CASRPLGSGNTIYF.

This CDR3 reads CASSRGGDYGYTF. The CDR3 DNA follows: TGTGCCAGCAGTAGAGGGGGCGACTATGGCTACACCTTC. The chain employs TRBV6-5 and TRBJ1-2; 7 bases map to TRBD1. Germline CDR1 and CDR2: MNHEY and SVGAGI. The CDR3 runs to 13 residues. The ends lost 5 bases at V and 3 bases at J; junction bases unmatched: 3.

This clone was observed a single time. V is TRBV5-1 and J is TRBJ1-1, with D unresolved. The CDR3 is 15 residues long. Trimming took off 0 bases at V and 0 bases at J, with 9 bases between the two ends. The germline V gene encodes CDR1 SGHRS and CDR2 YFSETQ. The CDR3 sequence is CASSLGHNMNTEAFF. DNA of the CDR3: TGCGCCAGCAGCTTGGGGCATAACATGAACACTGAAGCTTTCTTT.

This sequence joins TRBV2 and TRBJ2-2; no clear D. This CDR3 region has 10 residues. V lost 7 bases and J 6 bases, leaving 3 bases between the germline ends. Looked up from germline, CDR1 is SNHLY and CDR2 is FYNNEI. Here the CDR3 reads CASKSGELFF. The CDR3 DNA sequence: TGTGCCAGCAAGTCCGGGGAGCTGTTTTTT.

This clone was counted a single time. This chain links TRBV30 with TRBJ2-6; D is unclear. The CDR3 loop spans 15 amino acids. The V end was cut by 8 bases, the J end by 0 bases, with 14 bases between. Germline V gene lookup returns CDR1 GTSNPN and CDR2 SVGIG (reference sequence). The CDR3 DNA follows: TGTGCCCGCGGCGGTTCGAGCTCTGGGGCCAACGTCCTGACTTTC. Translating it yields CARGGSSSGANVLTF.

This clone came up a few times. Here the CDR3 DNA reads TGTGCCAGCAGTTCGGTAATCCGGCGACAGGATATCTCCTACGAGCAGTACGTC. As protein: CASSSVIRRQDISYEQYV. J is TRBJ2-7 and V is TRBV27; possible D gene TRBD1, 6 bases. Germline V gene data show CDR1 as MNHEY and CDR2 as SMNVEV (reference sequence). The CDR3 has 18 amino acids. Trimming removed 4 bases from V and 0 bases from J, with 22 bases in between.

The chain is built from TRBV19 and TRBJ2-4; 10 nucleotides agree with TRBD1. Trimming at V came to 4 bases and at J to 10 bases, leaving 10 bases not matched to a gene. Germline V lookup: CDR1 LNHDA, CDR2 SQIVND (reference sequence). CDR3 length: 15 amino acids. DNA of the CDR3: TGTGCCAGTAGTACTGGACAGGGGGGGGTTGGTATTCAGTACTTC. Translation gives CASSTGQGGVGIQYF.

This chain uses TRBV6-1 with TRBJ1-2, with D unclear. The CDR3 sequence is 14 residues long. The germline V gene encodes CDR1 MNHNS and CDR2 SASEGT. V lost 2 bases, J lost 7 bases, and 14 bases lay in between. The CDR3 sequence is CASSELFGSSGYTF. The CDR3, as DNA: TGTGCCAGCAGTGAACTCTTCGGGTCGTCTGGCTACACCTTC.

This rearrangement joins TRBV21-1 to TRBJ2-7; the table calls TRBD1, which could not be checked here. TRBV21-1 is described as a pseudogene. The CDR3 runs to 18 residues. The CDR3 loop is CASSRKSTSGTAGYEQYV. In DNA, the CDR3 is TGTGCCAGCAGCAGAAAGTCAACATCCGGGACAGCGGGCTACGAGCAGTACGTC.

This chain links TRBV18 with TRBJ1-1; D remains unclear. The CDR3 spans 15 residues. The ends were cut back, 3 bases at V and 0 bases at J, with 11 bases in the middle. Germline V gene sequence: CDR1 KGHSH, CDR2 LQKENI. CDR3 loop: CASSPPVGVNTEAFF. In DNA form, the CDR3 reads TGTGCCAGCTCACCTCCAGTCGGGGTGAACACTGAAGCTTTCTTT.

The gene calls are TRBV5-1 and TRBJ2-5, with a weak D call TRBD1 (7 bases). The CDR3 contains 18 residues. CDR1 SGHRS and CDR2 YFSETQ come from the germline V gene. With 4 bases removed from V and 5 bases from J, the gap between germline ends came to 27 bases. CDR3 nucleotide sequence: TGCGCCAGCAGCCCAGCGGGCTTGGACAGGAACCTCGCGGAGACCCAGTACTTC. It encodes CASSPAGLDRNLAETQYF.

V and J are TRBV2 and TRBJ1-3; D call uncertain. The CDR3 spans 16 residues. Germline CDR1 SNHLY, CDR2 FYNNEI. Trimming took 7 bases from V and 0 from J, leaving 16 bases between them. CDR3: CASNGPSKSSGNTIYF. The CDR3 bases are TGTGCCAGCAATGGGCCGTCGAAGAGCTCTGGAAACACCATATATTTT.

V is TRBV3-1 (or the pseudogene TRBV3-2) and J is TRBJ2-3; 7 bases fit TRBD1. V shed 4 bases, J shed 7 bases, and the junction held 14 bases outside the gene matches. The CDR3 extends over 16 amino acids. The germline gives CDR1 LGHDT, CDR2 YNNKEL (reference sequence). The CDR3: CASSLRQDRFLNTQYF. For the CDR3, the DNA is TGTGCCAGCAGCCTTCGTCAGGACAGGTTTTTGAATACGCAGTATTTT.

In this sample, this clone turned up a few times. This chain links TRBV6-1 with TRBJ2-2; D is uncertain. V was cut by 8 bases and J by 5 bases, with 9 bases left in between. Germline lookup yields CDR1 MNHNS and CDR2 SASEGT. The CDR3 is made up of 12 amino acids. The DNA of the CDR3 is TGTGCCAGCCGGCGTGATACCGGGGAGCTGTTTTTT. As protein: CASRRDTGELFF.

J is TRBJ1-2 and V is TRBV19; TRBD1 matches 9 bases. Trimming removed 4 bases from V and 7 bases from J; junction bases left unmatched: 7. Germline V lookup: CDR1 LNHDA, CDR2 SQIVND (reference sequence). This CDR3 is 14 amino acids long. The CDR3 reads CASSRRDRESGYTF. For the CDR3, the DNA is TGTGCCAGTAGTAGACGGGACAGGGAGTCTGGCTACACCTTC.

CDR3 residues: CASSRNWGGNEQFF. Written as DNA, the CDR3 is TGTGCCAGTAGTAGGAACTGGGGAGGGAATGAGCAGTTCTTC. The chain is built from TRBV19 and TRBJ2-1, with TRBD2 identical over 7 bases. The trim removed 4 bases at V and 7 bases at J, leaving 7 bases unmatched. This CDR3 has 14 residues. The germline V gene encodes CDR1 LNHDA and CDR2 SQIVND (reference sequence).

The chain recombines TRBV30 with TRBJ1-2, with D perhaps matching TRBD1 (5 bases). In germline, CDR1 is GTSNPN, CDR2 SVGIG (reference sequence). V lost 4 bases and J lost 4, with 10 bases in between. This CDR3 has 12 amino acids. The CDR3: CAWNRQFYGYTF. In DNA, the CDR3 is TGTGCCTGGAACCGACAGTTCTATGGCTACACCTTC.

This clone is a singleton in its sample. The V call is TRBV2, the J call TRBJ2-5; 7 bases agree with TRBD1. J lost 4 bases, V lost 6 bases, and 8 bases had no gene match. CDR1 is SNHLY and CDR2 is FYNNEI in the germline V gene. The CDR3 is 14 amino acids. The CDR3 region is CASRNRGRAETQYF. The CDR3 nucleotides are TGTGCCAGCAGGAACAGGGGAAGGGCAGAGACCCAGTACTTC.